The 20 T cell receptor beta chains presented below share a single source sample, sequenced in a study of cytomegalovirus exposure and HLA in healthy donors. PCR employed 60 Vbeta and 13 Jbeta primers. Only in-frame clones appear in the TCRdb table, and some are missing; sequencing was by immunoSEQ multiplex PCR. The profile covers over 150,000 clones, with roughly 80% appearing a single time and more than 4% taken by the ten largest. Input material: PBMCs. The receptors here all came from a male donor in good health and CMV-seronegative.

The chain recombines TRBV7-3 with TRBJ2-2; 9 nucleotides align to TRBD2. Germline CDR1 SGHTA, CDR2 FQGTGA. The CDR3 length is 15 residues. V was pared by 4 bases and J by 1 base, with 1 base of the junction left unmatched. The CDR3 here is CASSSTSGNTGELFF. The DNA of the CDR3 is TGTGCCAGCAGCTCGACTAGCGGGAACACCGGGGAGCTGTTTTTT.

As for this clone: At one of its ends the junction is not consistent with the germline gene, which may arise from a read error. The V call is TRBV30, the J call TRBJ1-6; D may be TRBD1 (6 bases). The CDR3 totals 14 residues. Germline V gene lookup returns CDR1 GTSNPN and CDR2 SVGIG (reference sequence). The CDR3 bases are TGTGCCCGGAGTGGGACACCCGATAATTCACCCCTCCACTTT. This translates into CARSGTPDNSPLHF. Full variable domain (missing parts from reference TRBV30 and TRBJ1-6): SQTIHQWPATLVQPVGSPLSLECTVEGTSNPNLYWYRQAAGRGLQLLFYSVGIGQISSEVPQNLSASRPQDRQFILSSKKLLLSDSGFYLCARSGTPDNSPLHFGNGTRLTVT.

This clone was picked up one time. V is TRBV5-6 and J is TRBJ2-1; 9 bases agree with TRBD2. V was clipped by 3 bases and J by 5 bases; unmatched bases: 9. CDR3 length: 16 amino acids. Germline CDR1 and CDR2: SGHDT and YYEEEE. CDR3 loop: CASSSLAGGIHNEQFF. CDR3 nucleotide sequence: TGTGCCAGCAGCTCCCTCGCGGGGGGGATTCACAATGAGCAGTTCTTC. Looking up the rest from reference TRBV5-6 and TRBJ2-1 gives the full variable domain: DAGVTQSPTHLIKTRGQQVTLRCSPKSGHDTVSWYQQALGQGPQFIFQYYEEEERQRGNFPDRFSGHQFPNYSSELNVNALLLGDSALYLCASSSLAGGIHNEQFFGPGTRLTVL.

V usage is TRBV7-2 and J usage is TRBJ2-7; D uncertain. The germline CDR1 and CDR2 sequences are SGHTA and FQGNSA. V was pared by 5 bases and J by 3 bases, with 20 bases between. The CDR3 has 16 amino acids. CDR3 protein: CASSPVSVVNSYEQYF. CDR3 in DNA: TGTGCCAGCAGCCCCGTCTCGGTAGTAAACAGCTACGAGCAGTACTTC.

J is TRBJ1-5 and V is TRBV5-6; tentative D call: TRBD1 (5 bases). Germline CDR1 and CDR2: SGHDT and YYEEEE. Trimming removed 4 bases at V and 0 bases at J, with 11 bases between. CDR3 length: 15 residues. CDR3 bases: TGTGCCAGCAGCCTCCAGGGATATAGCAATCAGCCCCAGCATTTT. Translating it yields CASSLQGYSNQPQHF.

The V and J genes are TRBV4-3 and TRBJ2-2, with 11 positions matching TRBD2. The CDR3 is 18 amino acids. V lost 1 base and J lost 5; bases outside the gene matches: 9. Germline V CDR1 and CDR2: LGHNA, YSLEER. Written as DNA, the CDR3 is TGCGCCAGCAGCCAAGGGACTAGCGGGCCTATTGATACCGGGGAGCTGTTTTTT. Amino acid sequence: CASSQGTSGPIDTGELFF.

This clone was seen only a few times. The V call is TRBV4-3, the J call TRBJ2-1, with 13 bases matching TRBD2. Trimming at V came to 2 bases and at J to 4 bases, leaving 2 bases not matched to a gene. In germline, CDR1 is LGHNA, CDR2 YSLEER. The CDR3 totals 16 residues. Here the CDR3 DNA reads TGCGCCAGCAGCCAACGGACTAGCGGGAGTTACAATGAGCAGTTCTTC. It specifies CASSQRTSGSYNEQFF.

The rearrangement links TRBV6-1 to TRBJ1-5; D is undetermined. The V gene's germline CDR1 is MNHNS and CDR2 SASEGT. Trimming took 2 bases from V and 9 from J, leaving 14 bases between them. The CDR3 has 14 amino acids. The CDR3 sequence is CASSESGALWPQHF. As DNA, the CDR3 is TGTGCCAGCAGTGAATCTGGAGCCCTTTGGCCCCAGCATTTT.

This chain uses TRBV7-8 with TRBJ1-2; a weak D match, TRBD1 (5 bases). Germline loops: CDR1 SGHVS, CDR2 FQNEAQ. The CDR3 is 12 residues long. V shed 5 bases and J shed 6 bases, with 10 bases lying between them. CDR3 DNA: TGTGCCAGCAGCCCACAGGTCCATGGCTACACCTTC. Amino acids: CASSPQVHGYTF.

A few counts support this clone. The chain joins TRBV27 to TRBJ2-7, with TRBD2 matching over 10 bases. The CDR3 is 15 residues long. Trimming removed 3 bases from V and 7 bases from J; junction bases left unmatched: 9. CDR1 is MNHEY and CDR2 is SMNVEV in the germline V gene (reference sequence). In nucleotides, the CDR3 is TGTGCCAGCAGTTTTGGACTAGCGGAGGGGAAGGAGCAGTACTTC. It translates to CASSFGLAEGKEQYF.

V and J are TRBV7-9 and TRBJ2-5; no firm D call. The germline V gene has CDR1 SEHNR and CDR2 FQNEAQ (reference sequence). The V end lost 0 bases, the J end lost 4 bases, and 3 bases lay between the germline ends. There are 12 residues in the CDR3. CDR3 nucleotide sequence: TGTGCCAGCAGCTTAGCGAGAGAGACCCAGTACTTC. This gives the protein CASSLARETQYF.

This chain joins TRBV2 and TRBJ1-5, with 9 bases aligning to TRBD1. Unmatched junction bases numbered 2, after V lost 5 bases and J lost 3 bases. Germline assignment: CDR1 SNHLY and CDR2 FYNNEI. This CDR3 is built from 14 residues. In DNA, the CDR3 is TGTGCCAGCAGTAGGACAGGGGTCAATCAGCCCCAGCATTTT. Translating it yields CASSRTGVNQPQHF.

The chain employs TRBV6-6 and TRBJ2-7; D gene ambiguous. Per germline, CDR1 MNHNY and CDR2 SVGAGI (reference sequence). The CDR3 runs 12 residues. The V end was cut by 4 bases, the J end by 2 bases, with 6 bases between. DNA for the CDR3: TGTGCCAGCAGTTCCACGGCCTACGAGCAGTACTTC. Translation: CASSSTAYEQYF.

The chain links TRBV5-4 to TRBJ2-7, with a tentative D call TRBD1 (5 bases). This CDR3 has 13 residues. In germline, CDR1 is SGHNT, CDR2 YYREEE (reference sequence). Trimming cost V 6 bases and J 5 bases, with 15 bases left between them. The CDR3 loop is CASTRQGSDEQYF. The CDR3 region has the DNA TGTGCCAGCACCCGGCAGGGATCGGACGAGCAGTACTTC.

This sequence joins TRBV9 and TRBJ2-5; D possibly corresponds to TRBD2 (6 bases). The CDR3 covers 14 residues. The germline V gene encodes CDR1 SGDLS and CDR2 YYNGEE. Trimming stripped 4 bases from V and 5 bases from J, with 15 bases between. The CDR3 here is CASSSGGPGETQYF. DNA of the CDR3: TGTGCCAGCAGCTCCGGAGGGCCTGGGGAGACCCAGTACTTC.

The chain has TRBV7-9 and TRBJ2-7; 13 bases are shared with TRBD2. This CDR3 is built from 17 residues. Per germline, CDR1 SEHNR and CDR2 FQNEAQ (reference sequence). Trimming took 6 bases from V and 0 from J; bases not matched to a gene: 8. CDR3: CASSQTSGGDSSYEQYF. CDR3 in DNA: TGTGCCAGCAGTCAAACTAGCGGGGGGGATAGCTCCTACGAGCAGTACTTC.

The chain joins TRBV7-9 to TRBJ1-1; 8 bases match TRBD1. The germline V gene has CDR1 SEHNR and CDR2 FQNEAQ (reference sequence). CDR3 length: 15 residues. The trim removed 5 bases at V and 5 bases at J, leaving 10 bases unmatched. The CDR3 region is CASSPPRQGMTEAFF. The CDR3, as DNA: TGTGCCAGCAGCCCTCCCCGACAGGGGATGACTGAAGCTTTCTTT.

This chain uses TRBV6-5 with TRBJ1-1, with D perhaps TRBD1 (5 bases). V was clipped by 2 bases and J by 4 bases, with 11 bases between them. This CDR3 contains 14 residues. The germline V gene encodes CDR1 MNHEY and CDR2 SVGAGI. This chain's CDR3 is CASSYGGESTEAFF. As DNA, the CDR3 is TGTGCCAGCAGTTACGGAGGGGAGAGCACTGAAGCTTTCTTT.

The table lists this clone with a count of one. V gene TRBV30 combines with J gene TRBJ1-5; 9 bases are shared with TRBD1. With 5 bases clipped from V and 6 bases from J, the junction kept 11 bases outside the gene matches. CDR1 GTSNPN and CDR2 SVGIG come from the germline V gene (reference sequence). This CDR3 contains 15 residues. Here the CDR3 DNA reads TGTGCCTGGCCGACAGGGGGGGATCAAGGTCAGCCCCAGCATTTT. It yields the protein CAWPTGGDQGQPQHF.

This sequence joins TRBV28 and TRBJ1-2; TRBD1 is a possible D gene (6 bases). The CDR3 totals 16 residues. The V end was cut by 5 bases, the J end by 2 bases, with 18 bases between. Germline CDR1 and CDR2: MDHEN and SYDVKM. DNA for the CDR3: TGTGCCAGCAGTAGCTGGTCATCAGGACAGAACTATGGCTACACCTTC. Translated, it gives CASSSWSSGQNYGYTF.